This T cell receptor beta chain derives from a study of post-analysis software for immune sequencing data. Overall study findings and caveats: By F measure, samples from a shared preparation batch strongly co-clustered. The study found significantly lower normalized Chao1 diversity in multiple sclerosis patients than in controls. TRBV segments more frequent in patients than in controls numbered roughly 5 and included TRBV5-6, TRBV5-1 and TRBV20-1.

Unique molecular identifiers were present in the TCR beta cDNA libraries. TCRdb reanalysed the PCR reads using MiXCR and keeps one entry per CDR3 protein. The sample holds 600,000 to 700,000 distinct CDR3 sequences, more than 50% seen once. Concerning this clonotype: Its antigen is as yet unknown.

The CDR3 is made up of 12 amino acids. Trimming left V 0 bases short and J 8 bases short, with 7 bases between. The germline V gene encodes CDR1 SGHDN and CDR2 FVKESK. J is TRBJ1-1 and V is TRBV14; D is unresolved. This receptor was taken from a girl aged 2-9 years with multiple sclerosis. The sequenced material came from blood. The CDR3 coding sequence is TGTGCCAGCAGCCAAGATTACATGGAAGCTTTCTTT. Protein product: CASSQDYMEAFF.